Below, one T cell receptor beta chain is given with its context. The sample belongs to a study of blood T cell repertoires in COVID-19. The wider study: PBMCs, B-cell-depleted T cells, or T cells provided the cDNA or gDNA that made up the material.

Data came from immunoSEQ multiplex PCR; TCRdb stores just in-frame clones and leaves some out. Among 390,000 or so clones, around 87% were seen once, and the ten largest hold 1%. Germline CDR1 and CDR2: LGHNT and FRNRAP. J was trimmed by 7 bases and V by 0 bases; bases with no gene match: 9. The CDR3 contains 17 residues. Participant age was about 18 to 100 years, and participants resided in fewer than 25 US areas. Assignment of participants to cohorts was predicated upon participant-reported clinical history. The J gene is TRBJ2-2, the V gene TRBV12-5; 9 bases map to TRBD1. The sample consisted of PBMCs or T cells enriched from blood (not recorded which). This sequence was found in a man aged 18 to 29 who had recovered from COVID-19. The CDR3 here is CASGLVHGDRVVGELFF. The CDR3 nucleotides are TGTGCTAGTGGTTTGGTTCATGGGGACAGGGTCGTCGGGGAGCTGTTTTTT.